This paragraph covers one T cell receptor (beta chain) sequence. What it binds is unknown. The protocol was immunoSEQ multiplex PCR, while the TCRdb copy is restricted to in-frame clones and leaves out a portion. The sample gives about 35,000 clones, more than 65% of which show up once; roughly 2.3% is in the top ten. This entry is derived from a study of STAT5B mutations in CD4+ large granular lymphocyte leukemia. Looking at the study overall: Among healthy donors, a particular HLA allele went with more CDR3 'QG' motifs. Study-level points and caveats: Data were not HLA-matched across samples. About 24% of private leukemic clonotypes occurred rarely in other patients' non-leukemic repertoires. CD4-sorted patient repertoires seemed more clonal than healthy CD4+ repertoires.

The CDR3 contains 12 residues. Trimming took 10 bases from V and 1 from J, leaving 10 bases between them. Germline values: CDR1 MDHEN, CDR2 SYDVKM. The rearrangement uses TRBV28 and TRBJ1-1, with no clear D. Sequenced sample: CD4+ T cells from blood buffy coats. The sequence came from a human donor in good health. CDR3 in amino acids: CAINDPNTEAFF. The DNA for the CDR3 is TGTGCCATCAACGACCCGAACACTGAAGCTTTCTTT.